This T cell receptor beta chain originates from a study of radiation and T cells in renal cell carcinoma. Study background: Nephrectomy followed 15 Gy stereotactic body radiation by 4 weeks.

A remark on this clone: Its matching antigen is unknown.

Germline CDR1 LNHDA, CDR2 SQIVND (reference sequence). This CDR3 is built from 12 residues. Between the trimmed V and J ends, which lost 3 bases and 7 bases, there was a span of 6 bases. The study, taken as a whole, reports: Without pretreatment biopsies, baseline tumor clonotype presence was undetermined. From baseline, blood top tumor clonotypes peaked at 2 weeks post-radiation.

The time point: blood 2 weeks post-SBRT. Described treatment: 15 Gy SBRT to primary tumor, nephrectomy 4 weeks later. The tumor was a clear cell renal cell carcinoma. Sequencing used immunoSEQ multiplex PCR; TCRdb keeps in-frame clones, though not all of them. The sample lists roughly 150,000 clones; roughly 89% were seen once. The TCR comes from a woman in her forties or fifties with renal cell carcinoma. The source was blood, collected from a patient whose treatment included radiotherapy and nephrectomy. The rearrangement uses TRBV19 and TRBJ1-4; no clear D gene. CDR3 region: CASSIPGEKLFF. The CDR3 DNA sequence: TGTGCCAGTAGTATTCCGGGTGAAAAACTGTTTTTT.